These T cell receptor beta chains were read from a single sample in a study of T-cell reconstitution after alpha-beta-depleted transplantation in children. One entry per CDR3 protein results from TCRdb running MiXCR on the PCR reads. The repertoire consists of 190,000 or so distinct CDR3 sequences, with about 6.8% occurring once and the leading ten covering about 3%. Material: PBMCs from the stem cell graft donor, obtained from the stem cell graft. Receptor source: a human donor who donated a stem cell graft to a child with Wiskott-Aldrich syndrome. Both conserved end residues are part of each CDR3. The D gene is left open where the match is weak. Part of the rows lack a size; the others show once, few, many or a class for expanded clones.

cdr3_aa cdr3_nt d_call j_call v_call clone_size
CASSTSPGGANTEAFF TGTGCCAGCAGCACTTCACCGGGGGGGGCGAACACTGAAGCTTTCTTT NA TRBJ1-1 TRBV6-5 many
CSASGQGSYTF TGCAGTGCATCGGGACAGGGGAGCTACACCTTC TRBD1 TRBJ1-2 TRBV20-1 many
CASAYRDGVTEAFF TGTGCCAGCGCATACCGGGACGGGGTGACTGAAGCTTTCTTT NA TRBJ1-1 TRBV27 many
CAIRDGQGNQPQHF TGTGCCATCAGAGATGGACAAGGCAATCAGCCCCAGCATTTT NA TRBJ1-5 TRBV10-3 many
CAIRATGKAGEQYF TGTGCCATCAGGGCTACAGGGAAGGCTGGGGAGCAGTACTTC NA TRBJ2-7 TRBV10-3 many
CASSPGGNIQYF TGTGCCAGCAGTCCAGGGGGAAACATTCAGTACTTC TRBD1 TRBJ2-4 TRBV27 many
CATSREQLQNTGELFF TGTGCCACCAGCAGAGAGCAGCTCCAGAACACCGGGGAGCTGTTTTTT NA TRBJ2-2 TRBV15 NA
CASSLLRVIIYGYTF TGTGCCAGCAGCTTACTTAGGGTTATCATCTATGGCTACACCTTC NA TRBJ1-2 TRBV7-2 many
CATSDWDSHNEQFF TGTGCCACCAGTGACTGGGACAGCCACAATGAGCAGTTCTTC TRBD1 TRBJ2-1 TRBV24-1 many
CASSQLSGANVLTF TGTGCCAGCAGCCAATTATCTGGGGCCAACGTCCTGACTTTC NA TRBJ2-6 TRBV14 NA
CASSPFGGGVHNSPLHF TGCGCCAGCAGCCCCTTCGGGGGAGGGGTTCATAATTCACCCCTCCACTTT NA TRBJ1-6 TRBV5-1 many
CASSLVNMNTEAFF TGTGCCAGCAGTTTGGTTAACATGAACACTGAAGCTTTCTTT NA TRBJ1-1 TRBV28 NA
CASSLTTGSYEQYF TGTGCCAGCAGCTTAACTACAGGGTCCTACGAGCAGTACTTC NA TRBJ2-7 TRBV7-6 many
CATSRDRANTGELFF TGTGCCACCAGCAGAGATAGGGCGAACACCGGGGAGCTGTTTTTT NA TRBJ2-2 TRBV15 many
CASSLAVILAGSNEQFF TGTGCCAGCAGCTTAGCCGTCATTCTAGCGGGCTCCAATGAGCAGTTCTTC TRBD2 TRBJ2-1 TRBV11-3 many
CASSFKGDAQPQHF TGTGCCAGCAGTTTCAAAGGGGACGCTCAGCCCCAGCATTTT NA TRBJ1-5 TRBV12-3/TRBV12-4 many
CASNLGDTQYF TGCGCCAGCAACTTAGGGGATACGCAGTATTTT NA TRBJ2-3 TRBV5-1 once
CSLLDRSGNTIYF TGCAGCCTCCTGGACAGGTCTGGAAACACCATATATTTT TRBD1 TRBJ1-3 TRBV20-1 many
CASSLEGGLNEQYF TGTGCCAGCAGTTTGGAAGGAGGACTGAACGAGCAGTACTTC NA TRBJ2-7 TRBV12-3/TRBV12-4 many
CASTSAGAPGEQYF TGTGCCAGCACATCAGCGGGAGCTCCCGGAGAGCAGTACTTC TRBD2 TRBJ2-7 TRBV7-9 many
CASTPSGGSYEQYF TGTGCCAGCACCCCTTCGGGGGGATCCTACGAGCAGTACTTC TRBD2 TRBJ2-7 TRBV7-9 many
CASSSGQDGEKLFF TGTGCCAGCAGCTCTGGACAGGACGGTGAAAAACTGTTTTTT TRBD1 TRBJ1-4 TRBV9 many
CASSFTGHTNYGYTF TGCGCCAGCAGCTTTACAGGTCACACTAACTATGGCTACACCTTC NA TRBJ1-2 TRBV5-1 many
CSVTGTGYNSPLHF TGCAGTGTCACCGGGACAGGTTATAATTCACCCCTCCACTTT TRBD1 TRBJ1-6 TRBV20-1 NA
CAWSPPGTRGEAFF TGTGCCTGGAGTCCTCCCGGGACACGAGGAGAAGCTTTCTTT NA TRBJ1-1 TRBV30 NA
CATSGVTGGHEQFF TGTGCCACCAGTGGTGTGACAGGGGGACATGAGCAGTTCTTC TRBD1 TRBJ2-1 TRBV24-1 many
CATREERGTQYF TGTGCCACGCGAGAAGAGAGGGGGACCCAGTACTTC NA TRBJ2-5 TRBV6-5 few
CSDEGAWAGKSDGYTF TGCAGCGACGAGGGGGCTTGGGCAGGGAAGTCCGATGGCTACACCTTC TRBD1 TRBJ1-2 TRBV29-1 many
CASSLELAGPAYNEQFF TGTGCCAGCAGTTTAGAACTAGCGGGGCCGGCCTACAATGAGCAGTTCTTC TRBD2 TRBJ2-1 TRBV12-3/TRBV12-4 many
CASSFDRRQETQYF TGCGCCAGCAGCTTTGACAGACGACAAGAGACCCAGTACTTC NA TRBJ2-5 TRBV5-1 few
CSARGQGTTSAAKAFYNEQFF TGCAGTGCTAGGGGACAGGGGACAACTAGCGCCGCCAAGGCCTTCTACAATGAGCAGTTCTTC TRBD1 TRBJ2-1 TRBV20-1 NA
CASSRDSVREQYF TGTGCCAGCTCAAGGGACAGTGTCCGCGAGCAGTACTTC TRBD1 TRBJ2-7 TRBV18 many
CASSHKLAGGSSYEQYF TGTGCCAGCAGCCACAAACTAGCGGGAGGGAGCTCCTACGAGCAGTACTTC TRBD2 TRBJ2-7 TRBV7-8 many
CASSLASSYLVGYEQYF TGTGCCAGCAGCTTAGCGTCGTCTTACTTAGTCGGCTACGAGCAGTACTTC NA TRBJ2-7 TRBV7-2 few
CSVDWTDPYTF TGCAGCGTCGACTGGACGGACCCCTACACCTTC NA TRBJ1-2 TRBV29-1 NA
CSASDDPLRGYTF TGCAGTGCTAGCGACGACCCGCTGCGTGGCTACACCTTC NA TRBJ1-2 TRBV20-1 many
CASSRSGVSSYEQYF TGTGCCAGCAGTCGTAGCGGGGTGAGCTCCTACGAGCAGTACTTC TRBD2 TRBJ2-7 TRBV6-1 many
CASSQGTSGTYNEQFF TGTGCCAGCAGCCAGGGGACTAGCGGAACCTACAATGAGCAGTTCTTC TRBD2 TRBJ2-1 TRBV7-9 many
CASSYGVLGNQPQHF TGTGCCAGCAGTTACGGGGTATTGGGCAATCAGCCCCAGCATTTT NA TRBJ1-5 TRBV6-2/TRBV6-3 NA
CASTFGDSSNVLTF TGTGCCAGCACCTTTGGGGACAGCTCCAACGTCCTGACTTTC TRBD1 TRBJ2-6 TRBV7-2 NA
CASSLAQEANEQFF TGCGCCAGCAGCTTGGCCCAGGAGGCCAATGAGCAGTTCTTC NA TRBJ2-1 TRBV5-1 many
CATSRDRITGELFF TGTGCCACGAGCCGGGACAGGATCACCGGGGAGCTGTTTTTT TRBD1 TRBJ2-2 TRBV19 many
CASSSPAGPDTQYF TGTGCCAGCAGCTCACCCGCCGGGCCAGATACGCAGTATTTT NA TRBJ2-3 TRBV11-2 NA
CATSRDLIQGGMNTEAFF TGTGCCACCAGCAGAGATCTAATACAGGGGGGCATGAACACTGAAGCTTTCTTT TRBD1 TRBJ1-1 TRBV15 NA
CASSLGQGSDTQYF TGTGCCAGCAGCTTAGGGCAGGGATCAGATACGCAGTATTTT NA TRBJ2-3 TRBV7-2 many
CSASADADTEAFF TGCAGTGCTAGTGCGGACGCGGACACTGAAGCTTTCTTT NA TRBJ1-1 TRBV20-1 many
CAISPGLAYEQYF TGTGCCATCTCTCCGGGACTAGCCTACGAGCAGTACTTC TRBD2 TRBJ2-7 TRBV28 NA
CASSLGQGVSDTQYF TGTGCCAGCAGCTTGGGACAGGGCGTCTCAGATACGCAGTATTTT TRBD1 TRBJ2-3 TRBV7-9 many